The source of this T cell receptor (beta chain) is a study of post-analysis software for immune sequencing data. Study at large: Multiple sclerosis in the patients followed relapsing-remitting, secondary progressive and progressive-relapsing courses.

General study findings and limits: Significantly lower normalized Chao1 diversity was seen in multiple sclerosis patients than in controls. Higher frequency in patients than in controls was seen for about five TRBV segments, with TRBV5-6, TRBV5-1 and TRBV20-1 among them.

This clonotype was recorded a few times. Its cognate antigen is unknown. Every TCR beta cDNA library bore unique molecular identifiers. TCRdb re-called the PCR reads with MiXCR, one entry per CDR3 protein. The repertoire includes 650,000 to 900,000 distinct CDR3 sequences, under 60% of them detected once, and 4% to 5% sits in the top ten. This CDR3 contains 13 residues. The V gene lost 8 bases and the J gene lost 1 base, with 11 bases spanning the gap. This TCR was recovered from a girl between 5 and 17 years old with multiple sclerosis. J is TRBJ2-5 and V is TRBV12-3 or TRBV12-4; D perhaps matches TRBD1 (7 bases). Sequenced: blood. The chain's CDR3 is CASRRDSQETQYF. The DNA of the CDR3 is TGTGCCAGCCGGCGGGACAGCCAAGAGACCCAGTACTTC.